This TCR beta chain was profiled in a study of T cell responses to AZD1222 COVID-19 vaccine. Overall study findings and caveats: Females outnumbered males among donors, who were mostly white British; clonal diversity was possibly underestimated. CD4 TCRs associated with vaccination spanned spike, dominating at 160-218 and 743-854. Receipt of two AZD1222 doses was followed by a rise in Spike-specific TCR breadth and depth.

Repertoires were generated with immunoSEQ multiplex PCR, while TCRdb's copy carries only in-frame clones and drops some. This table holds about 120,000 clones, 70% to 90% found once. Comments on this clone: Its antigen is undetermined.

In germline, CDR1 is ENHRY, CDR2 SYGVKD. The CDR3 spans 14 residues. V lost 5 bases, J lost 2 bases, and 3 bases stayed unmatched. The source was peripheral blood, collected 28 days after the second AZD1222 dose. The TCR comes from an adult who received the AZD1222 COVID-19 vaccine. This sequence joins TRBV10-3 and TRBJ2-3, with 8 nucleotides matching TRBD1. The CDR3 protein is CAISSTGATDTQYF. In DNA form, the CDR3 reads TGTGCCATCAGTTCGACAGGGGCCACAGATACGCAGTATTTT.